This T cell receptor (beta chain) was recorded in a study of blood T cell repertoires in COVID-19. The germline CDR1 and CDR2 sequences are SGDLS and YYNGEE. Trimming cost V 3 bases and J 2 bases; bases outside gene matches: 4. The CDR3 spans 15 residues. Generated by immunoSEQ multiplex PCR, the TCRdb table keeps only in-frame clones and is missing some. This sample has approximately 110,000 clones, with around nine tenths found just once. Input material: peripheral blood. V and J are TRBV9 and TRBJ1-4; 7 bases agree with TRBD1. This TCR derives from a man aged 45-65 years with COVID-19, enrolled during active disease. CDR3 DNA: TGTGCCAGCAGCGGGACAGGCACCACTAATGAAAAACTGTTTTTT. It is translated as CASSGTGTTNEKLFF.